The clone carrying this T cell receptor (beta chain) has only a few counts. Its target is unknown. The Oncomine TCR Beta short-read assay was applied to DNA of cultured CD4+ T cells. Using the QIAamp micro DNA kit, genomic DNA was extracted from the CD4+ T cells that had been cultured. TCRdb ran MiXCR on the PCR reads and lists one entry per CDR3 protein. The table includes about 16,000 distinct CDR3 sequences, 50% to 65% detected once. Trimming removed 0 bases from V and 4 bases from J, with 15 bases in between. The CDR3 has 16 residues. Germline CDR1 and CDR2: SGHVS and FQNEAQ. This record comes from a study of vaccination and CD4 T cells after COVID-19. Study as a whole: Median time from COVID diagnosis to post-COVID sampling was 101 days (35 to 161).

Study-wide findings and caveats: Spike mono-reactive status applied to 304 of 307 vaccine-specific clones in convalescent patients.

Specified treatment: 10-day PBMC culture with coronavirus spike peptide pools or control peptides (ViraFEST assay). The V call is TRBV7-8, the J call TRBJ1-2, with D possibly being TRBD1 (5 bases). The specimen comprised CD4+ T cells from blood, cultured in vitro, sampled before SARS-CoV-2 vaccination. The clonotype originates from a human donor who had recovered from COVID-19. CDR3 sequence reads: CASSLALGGTGYGYTF. In nucleotides, the CDR3 is TGTGCCAGCAGCTTAGCATTAGGCGGGACTGGCTATGGCTACACCTTC.